The text below deals with one TCR beta chain. The antigen is unknown. Germline assignment: CDR1 MNHEY and CDR2 SMNVEV (reference sequence). V lost 6 bases, J lost 6 bases, and 10 bases lay in between. The CDR3 has 12 residues. The data belong to a study of T cell responses to AZD1222 COVID-19 vaccine. The assay was immunoSEQ multiplex PCR, and TCRdb's table has in-frame clones only and misses some. The sample contains about 270,000 clones, approximately 94% of which appear only once. Study-wide results and caveats: Donors were largely white British and mainly female; clonal diversity was possibly underestimated. The CD4 TCRs associated with vaccination extended across spike and predominated at 160-218 and 743-854. Recipients of two AZD1222 doses showed rising Spike-specific TCR breadth and depth. Unmutated regions of variants are reportedly targeted by nearly half of spike-specific TCRs.

The input for sequencing was peripheral blood, taken 28 days after the second AZD1222 dose. The gene calls are TRBV27 and TRBJ2-3; no clear D. The sequence derives from an adult who received the AZD1222 COVID-19 vaccine. Written as DNA, the CDR3 is TGTGCCAGCAGCCCGGGTGGGGATACGCAGTATTTT. It specifies CASSPGGDTQYF.